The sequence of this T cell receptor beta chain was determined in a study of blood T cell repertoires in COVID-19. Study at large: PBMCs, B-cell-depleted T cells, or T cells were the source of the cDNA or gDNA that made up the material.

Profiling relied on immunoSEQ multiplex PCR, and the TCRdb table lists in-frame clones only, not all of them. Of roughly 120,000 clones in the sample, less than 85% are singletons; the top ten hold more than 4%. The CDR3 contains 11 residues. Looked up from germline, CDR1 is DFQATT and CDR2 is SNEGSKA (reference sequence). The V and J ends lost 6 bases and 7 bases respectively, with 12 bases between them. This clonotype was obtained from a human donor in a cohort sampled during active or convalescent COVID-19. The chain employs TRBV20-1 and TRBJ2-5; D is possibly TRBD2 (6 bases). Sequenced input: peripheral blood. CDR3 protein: CSARIGGTQYF. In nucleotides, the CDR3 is TGCAGTGCGAGGATCGGGGGGACCCAGTACTTC.